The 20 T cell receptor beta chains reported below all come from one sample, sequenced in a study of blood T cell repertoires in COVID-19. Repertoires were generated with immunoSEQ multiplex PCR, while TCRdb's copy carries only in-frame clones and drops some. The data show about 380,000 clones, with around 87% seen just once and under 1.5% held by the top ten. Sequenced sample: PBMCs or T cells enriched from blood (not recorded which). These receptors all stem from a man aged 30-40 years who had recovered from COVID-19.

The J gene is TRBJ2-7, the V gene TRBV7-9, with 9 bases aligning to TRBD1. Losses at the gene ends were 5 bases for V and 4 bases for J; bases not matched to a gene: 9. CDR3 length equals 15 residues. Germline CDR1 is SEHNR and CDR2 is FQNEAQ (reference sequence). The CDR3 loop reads CASSVKQGALYEQYF. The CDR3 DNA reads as TGTGCCAGCAGCGTCAAACAGGGGGCTCTTTACGAGCAGTACTTC.

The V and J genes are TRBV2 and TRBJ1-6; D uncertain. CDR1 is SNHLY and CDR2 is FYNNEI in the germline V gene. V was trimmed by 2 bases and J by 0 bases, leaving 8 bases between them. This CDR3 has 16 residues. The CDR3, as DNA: TGTGCCAGCAGTGAATCGGGTAGCTCCTATAATTCACCCCTCCACTTT. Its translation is CASSESGSSYNSPLHF.

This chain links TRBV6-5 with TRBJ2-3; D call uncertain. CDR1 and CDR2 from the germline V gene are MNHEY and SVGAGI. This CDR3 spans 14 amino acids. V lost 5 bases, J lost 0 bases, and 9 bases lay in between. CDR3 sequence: CASSPSPSTDTQYF. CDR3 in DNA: TGTGCCAGCAGTCCTTCCCCTAGCACAGATACGCAGTATTTT.

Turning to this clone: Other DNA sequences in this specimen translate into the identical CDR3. The CDR3: CASSPGQGRDGYTF. In DNA form, the CDR3 reads TGCGCCAGCAGTCCGGGACAGGGGAGAGATGGCTACACCTTC. The chain recombines TRBV5-1 with TRBJ1-2; 10 nucleotides match TRBD1. This CDR3 is 14 amino acids long. The germline gives CDR1 SGHRS, CDR2 YFSETQ. V shed 5 bases, J shed 6 bases, and the junction held 7 bases outside the gene matches.

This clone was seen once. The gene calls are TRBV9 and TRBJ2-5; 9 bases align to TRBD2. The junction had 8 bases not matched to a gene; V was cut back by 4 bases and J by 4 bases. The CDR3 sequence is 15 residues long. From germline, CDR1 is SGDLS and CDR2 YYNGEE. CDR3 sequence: CASSPKAGGIETQYF. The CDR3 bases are TGTGCCAGCAGCCCCAAGGCGGGGGGGATAGAGACCCAGTACTTC.

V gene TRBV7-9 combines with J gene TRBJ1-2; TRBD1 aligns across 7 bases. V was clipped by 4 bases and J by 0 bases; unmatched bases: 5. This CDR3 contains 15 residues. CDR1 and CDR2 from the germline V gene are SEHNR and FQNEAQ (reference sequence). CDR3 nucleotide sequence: TGTGCCAGCAGCTCGGACAGGTTTGCTAACTATGGCTACACCTTC. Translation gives CASSSDRFANYGYTF.

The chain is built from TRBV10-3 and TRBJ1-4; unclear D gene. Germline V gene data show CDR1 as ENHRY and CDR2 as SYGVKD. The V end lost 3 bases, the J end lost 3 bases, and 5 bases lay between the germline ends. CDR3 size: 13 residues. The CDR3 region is CAISDSSNEKLFF. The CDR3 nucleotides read TGTGCCATCAGTGACAGTTCTAATGAAAAACTGTTTTTT.

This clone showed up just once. The CDR3 protein is CASSHEYRGDRYGYTF. The CDR3 nucleotides are TGCGCCAGCAGCCATGAATACAGGGGGGATCGCTATGGCTACACCTTC. The genes are TRBV4-3 and TRBJ1-2; TRBD1 matches at 8 bases. With V trimmed by 3 bases and J by 4 bases, 10 bases remained unmatched. The germline gives CDR1 LGHNA, CDR2 YSLEER. CDR3 length: 16 amino acids.

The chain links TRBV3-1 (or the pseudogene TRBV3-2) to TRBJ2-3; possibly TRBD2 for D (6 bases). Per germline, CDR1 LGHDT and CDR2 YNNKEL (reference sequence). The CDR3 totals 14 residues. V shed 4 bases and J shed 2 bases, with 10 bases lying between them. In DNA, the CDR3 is TGTGCCAGCAGCCCCCGGGAGACCACAGATACGCAGTATTTT. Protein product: CASSPRETTDTQYF.

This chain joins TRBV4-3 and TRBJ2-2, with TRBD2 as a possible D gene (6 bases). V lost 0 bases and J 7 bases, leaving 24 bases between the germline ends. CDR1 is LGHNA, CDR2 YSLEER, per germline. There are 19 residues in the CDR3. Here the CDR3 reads CASSQDRLSAAGMVGELFF. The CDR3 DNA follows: TGCGCCAGCAGCCAAGATCGGCTTTCGGCGGCGGGGATGGTCGGGGAGCTGTTTTTT.

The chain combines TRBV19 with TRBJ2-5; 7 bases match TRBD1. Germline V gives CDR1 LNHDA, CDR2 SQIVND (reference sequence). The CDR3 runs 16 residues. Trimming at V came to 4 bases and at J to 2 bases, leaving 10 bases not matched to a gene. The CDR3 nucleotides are TGTGCCAGTAGTACCCGACAGGGAGTGCGGCAAGAGACCCAGTACTTC. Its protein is CASSTRQGVRQETQYF.

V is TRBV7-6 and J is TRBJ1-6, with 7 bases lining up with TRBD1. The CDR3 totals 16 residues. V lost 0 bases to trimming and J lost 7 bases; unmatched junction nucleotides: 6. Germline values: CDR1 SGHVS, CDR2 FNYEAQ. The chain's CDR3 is CASSLAGGQLNSPLHF. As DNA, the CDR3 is TGTGCCAGCAGCTTAGCGGGGGGACAGCTGAATTCACCCCTCCACTTT.

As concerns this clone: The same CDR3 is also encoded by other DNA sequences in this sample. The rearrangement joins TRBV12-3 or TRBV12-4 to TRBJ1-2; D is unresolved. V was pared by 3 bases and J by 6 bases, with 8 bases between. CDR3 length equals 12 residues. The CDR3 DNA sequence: TGTGCCAGCAGTTTGGGAGCAGATGGCTACACCTTC. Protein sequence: CASSLGADGYTF.

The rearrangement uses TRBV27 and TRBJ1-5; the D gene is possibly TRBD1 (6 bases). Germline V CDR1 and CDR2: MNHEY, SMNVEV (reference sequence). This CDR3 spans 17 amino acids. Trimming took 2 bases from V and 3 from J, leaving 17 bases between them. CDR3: CASSLLAGRGTNQPQHF. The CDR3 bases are TGTGCCAGCAGTTTACTAGCGGGCAGGGGAACCAATCAGCCCCAGCATTTT.

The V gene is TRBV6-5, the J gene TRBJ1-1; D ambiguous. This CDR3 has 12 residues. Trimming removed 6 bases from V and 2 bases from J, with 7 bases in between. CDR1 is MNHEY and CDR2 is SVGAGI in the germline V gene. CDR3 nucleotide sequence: TGTGCCAGCAGGCTAACTAACACTGAAGCTTTCTTT. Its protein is CASRLTNTEAFF.

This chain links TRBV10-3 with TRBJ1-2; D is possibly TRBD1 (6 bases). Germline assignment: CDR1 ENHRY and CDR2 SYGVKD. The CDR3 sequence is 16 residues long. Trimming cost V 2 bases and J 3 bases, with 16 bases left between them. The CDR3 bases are TGTGCCATCAGTGAGCCCCTTTCAGGGGCGGACTATGGCTACACCTTC. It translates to CAISEPLSGADYGYTF.

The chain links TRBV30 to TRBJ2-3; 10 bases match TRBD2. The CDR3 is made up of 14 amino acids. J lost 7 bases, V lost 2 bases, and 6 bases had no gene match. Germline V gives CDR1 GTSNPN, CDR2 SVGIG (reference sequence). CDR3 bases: TGTGCCTGGAGTTGGACTAGCGGCCTGAATACGCAGTATTTT. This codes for CAWSWTSGLNTQYF.

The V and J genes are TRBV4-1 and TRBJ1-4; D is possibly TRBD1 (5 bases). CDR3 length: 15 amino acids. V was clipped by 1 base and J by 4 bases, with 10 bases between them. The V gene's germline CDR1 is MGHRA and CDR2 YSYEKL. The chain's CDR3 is CASSQVAGLNEKLFF. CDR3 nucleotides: TGCGCCAGCAGCCAAGTGGCAGGGCTTAATGAAAAACTGTTTTTT.

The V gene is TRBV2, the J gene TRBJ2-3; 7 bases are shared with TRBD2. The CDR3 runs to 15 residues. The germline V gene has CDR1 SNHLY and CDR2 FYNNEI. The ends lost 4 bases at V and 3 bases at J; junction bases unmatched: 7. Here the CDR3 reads CASSGGGALTDTQYF. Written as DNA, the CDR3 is TGTGCCAGCAGTGGGGGAGGGGCGCTGACAGATACGCAGTATTTT.

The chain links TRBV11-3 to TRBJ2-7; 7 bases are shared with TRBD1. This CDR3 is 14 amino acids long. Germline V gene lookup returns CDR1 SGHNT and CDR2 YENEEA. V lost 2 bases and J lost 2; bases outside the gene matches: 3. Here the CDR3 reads CASSLRGPPYEQYF. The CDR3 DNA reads TGTGCCAGCAGCTTAAGGGGGCCGCCCTACGAGCAGTACTTC.